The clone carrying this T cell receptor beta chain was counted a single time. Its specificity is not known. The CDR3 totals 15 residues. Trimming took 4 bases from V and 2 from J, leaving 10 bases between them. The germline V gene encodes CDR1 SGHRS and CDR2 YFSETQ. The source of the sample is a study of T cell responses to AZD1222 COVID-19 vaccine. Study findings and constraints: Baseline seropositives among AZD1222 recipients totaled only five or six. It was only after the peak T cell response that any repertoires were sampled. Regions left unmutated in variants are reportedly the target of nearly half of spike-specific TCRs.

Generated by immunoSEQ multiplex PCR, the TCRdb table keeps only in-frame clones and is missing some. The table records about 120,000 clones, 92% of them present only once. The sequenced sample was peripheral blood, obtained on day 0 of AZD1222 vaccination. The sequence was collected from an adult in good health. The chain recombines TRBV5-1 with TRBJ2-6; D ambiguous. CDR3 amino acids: CASSPDPTGANVLTF. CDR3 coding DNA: TGCGCCAGCAGCCCAGACCCCACTGGGGCCAACGTCCTGACTTTC.